These 21 T cell receptor beta chains share one sample of origin, sequenced in a study of blood T cell repertoires in COVID-19. The repertoire was sequenced with immunoSEQ multiplex PCR; TCRdb's copy has only in-frame clones and lacks some. The repertoire holds approximately 110,000 clones, with roughly 80% as singletons. The sample taken for sequencing was peripheral blood. These receptors were taken from a woman aged 60-75 years with acute or convalescent COVID-19.

The gene calls are TRBV7-9 and TRBJ2-4, with 9 bases that match TRBD2. The V gene's germline CDR1 is SEHNR and CDR2 FQNEAQ (reference sequence). The junction had 14 bases not matched to a gene; V was cut back by 5 bases and J by 0 bases. The CDR3 is 19 amino acids. DNA of the CDR3: TGTGCCAGCAGCCCTCGGGGCCAGCGGGGGGAAGTAGCCAAAAACATTCAGTACTTC. Its translation: CASSPRGQRGEVAKNIQYF.

This chain joins TRBV27 and TRBJ1-2; the match to TRBD1 covers 8 bases. CDR3 length: 16 residues. V shed 6 bases, J shed 5 bases, and the junction held 14 bases outside the gene matches. From germline, CDR1 is MNHEY and CDR2 SMNVEV (reference sequence). The CDR3 loop is CASSPNRNRGFYGYTF. In nucleotides, the CDR3 is TGTGCCAGCAGCCCTAATAGAAACAGGGGGTTTTATGGCTACACCTTC.

This chain joins TRBV28 and TRBJ2-1; TRBD2 aligns across 9 bases. This CDR3 is 15 amino acids long. V lost 6 bases, J lost 6 bases, and 9 bases stayed unmatched. Germline V CDR1 and CDR2: MDHEN, SYDVKM. The CDR3 loop is CASRTAGGRGNEQFF. CDR3 coding DNA: TGTGCCAGCAGGACTGCGGGGGGGCGCGGCAATGAGCAGTTCTTC.

As regards this clone: The germline gene is not matched at one end of the junction; a read error may be the cause. The CDR3, as DNA: TGTGCCAGCAGTTGGCCGCCGTTGTTC. Residues: CASSWPPLF. The rearrangement joins TRBV6-6 to TRBJ1-2; D gene uncertain. Germline V gene lookup returns CDR1 MNHNY and CDR2 SVGAGI (reference sequence). This CDR3 contains 9 residues.

The chain recombines TRBV6-6 with TRBJ2-7; 10 bases map to TRBD1. V trimming: 2 bases; J trimming: 4 bases; junction bases outside the gene matches: 5. This CDR3 is built from 15 residues. CDR1 is MNHNY, CDR2 SVGAGI, per germline (reference sequence). The CDR3 DNA reads TGTGCCAGCAGTTACCCCCCGGGACAGGGGTACGAGCAGTACTTC. Its protein is CASSYPPGQGYEQYF.

The J gene is TRBJ1-4, the V gene TRBV10-3; possibly TRBD1 for D (5 bases). The CDR3 contains 15 residues. Germline values: CDR1 ENHRY, CDR2 SYGVKD. With 11 bases removed from V and 0 bases from J, the gap between germline ends came to 16 bases. CDR3: CAVGAGVATNEKLFF. The CDR3 region has the DNA TGTGCCGTAGGGGCGGGGGTTGCAACTAATGAAAAACTGTTTTTT.

A remark on this clone: Other nucleotide sequences in the sample specify the same CDR3. The V and J genes are TRBV28 and TRBJ1-2, with D unresolved. V lost 5 bases and J lost 5, with 6 bases in between. CDR1 is MDHEN and CDR2 is SYDVKM in the germline V gene. The CDR3 runs to 11 residues. The CDR3 nucleotides are TGTGCCAGCAGTAGCGGTTATGGCTACACCTTC. It is translated as CASSSGYGYTF.

V is TRBV28 and J is TRBJ2-7; D gene ambiguous. V was clipped by 8 bases and J by 6 bases, with 14 bases between them. Germline V gene data show CDR1 as MDHEN and CDR2 as SYDVKM. This CDR3 is 12 amino acids long. The DNA for the CDR3 is TGTGCCAGCCAGCCCCCGGGTAGCGAGCAGTACTTC. Translation gives CASQPPGSEQYF.

This chain uses TRBV6-5 with TRBJ2-4, with TRBD1 as a possible D gene (6 bases). Germline CDR1 and CDR2: MNHEY and SVGAGI. This CDR3 is built from 14 residues. The V and J ends lost 0 bases and 4 bases respectively, with 7 bases between them. The CDR3 DNA is TGTGCCAGCAGTTACTCGGACAGAAAAAACATTCAGTACTTC. It codes for CASSYSDRKNIQYF.

The chain couples TRBV6-5 to TRBJ2-3; D is unclear. The CDR3 contains 14 residues. Germline V lookup: CDR1 MNHEY, CDR2 SVGAGI. V lost 7 bases to trimming and J lost 3 bases, with 14 bases between them. The CDR3: CASISGPGTDTQYF. DNA for the CDR3: TGTGCCAGCATCTCAGGTCCTGGAACAGATACGCAGTATTTT.

The chain recombines TRBV28 with TRBJ2-7; a possible D gene is TRBD2 (6 bases). V was cut by 2 bases and J by 0 bases, with 8 bases left in between. Germline lookup yields CDR1 MDHEN and CDR2 SYDVKM. The CDR3 length is 14 residues. CDR3 in DNA: TGTGCCAGCAGTTTAACCGGGGGCTCCTACGAGCAGTACTTC. It is translated as CASSLTGGSYEQYF.

The J gene is TRBJ2-7, the V gene TRBV5-1, with D maybe TRBD2 (6 bases). Between the trimmed V and J ends, which lost 7 bases and 2 bases, there was a span of 13 bases. The CDR3 consists of 13 residues. The germline CDR1 and CDR2 sequences are SGHRS and YFSETQ. CDR3 bases: TGCGCCAGCTCTGCGGGGATTGCCTACGAGCAGTACTTC. Protein product: CASSAGIAYEQYF.

This rearrangement joins TRBV12-3 or TRBV12-4 to TRBJ2-3; 8 bases map to TRBD2. The CDR3 is made up of 12 amino acids. The ends lost 10 bases at V and 4 bases at J; junction bases unmatched: 4. The CDR3: CATRRGADTQYF. CDR3 coding DNA: TGTGCCACTCGGCGGGGGGCAGATACGCAGTATTTT.

The chain employs TRBV7-8 and TRBJ2-3, with 9 bases fitting TRBD1. V lost 5 bases and J lost 5; bases outside the gene matches: 5. The germline CDR1 and CDR2 sequences are SGHVS and FQNEAQ. The length of the CDR3 is 14 residues. DNA of the CDR3: TGTGCCAGCAGCCTCCGGGACAGGGAAGATACGCAGTATTTT. Translating gives CASSLRDREDTQYF.

This clone was observed once. The CDR3 spells CASSTRTSDSYNEQFF. DNA of the CDR3: TGTGCCAGCAGCACTCGGACTTCCGACTCCTACAATGAGCAGTTCTTC. The J gene is TRBJ2-1, the V gene TRBV5-4; a weak D match, TRBD2 (5 bases). Trimming removed 4 bases at V and 0 bases at J, with 14 bases between. Germline loops: CDR1 SGHNT, CDR2 YYREEE (reference sequence). The CDR3 length is 16 residues.

With regard to this clone: Other DNA sequences from this sample encode an identical CDR3 as well. The rearrangement uses TRBV3-1 (or the pseudogene TRBV3-2) and TRBJ2-2; D is ambiguous. CDR1 and CDR2 (germline): LGHDT, YNNKEL (reference sequence). The CDR3 sequence is 14 residues long. V lost 1 base and J lost 3, with 6 bases in between. CDR3 DNA: TGTGCCAGCAGCCAAGCCCCTGACACCGGGGAGCTGTTTTTT. This translates into CASSQAPDTGELFF.

This clone was seen repeatedly, ten times or more. The chain uses TRBV2 and TRBJ1-3; a weak D match, TRBD1 (6 bases). The CDR3 runs 15 residues. Germline CDR1 reads SNHLY; CDR2 reads FYNNEI. Trimming left V 3 bases short and J 0 bases short, with 9 bases between. CDR3 bases: TGTGCCAGCAGTGATGACAGGTTCTCTGGAAACACCATATATTTT. This codes for CASSDDRFSGNTIYF.

This clone came up a few times. The V call is TRBV6-2 or TRBV6-3, the J call TRBJ2-5; 9 bases match TRBD2. The germline gives CDR1 MNHEY, CDR2 SVGEGT. CDR3 length: 14 amino acids. The ends lost 5 bases at V and 5 bases at J; junction bases unmatched: 6. The CDR3 region is CASSNLAGVETQYF. The CDR3 DNA reads TGTGCCAGCAGTAACTTAGCGGGAGTGGAGACCCAGTACTTC.

The gene calls are TRBV24-1 and TRBJ2-1; 9 bases agree with TRBD2. After removal of 6 bases from V and 5 bases from J, the junction contained 4 bases not matched to a gene. Germline assignment: CDR1 KGHDR and CDR2 SFDVKD. The CDR3 is made up of 14 amino acids. The CDR3, as DNA: TGTGCCACCAGTCTAGCGGGGAGAAACAATGAGCAGTTCTTC. Translating it yields CATSLAGRNNEQFF.

This clone counts as medium-sized. The chain links TRBV24-1 to TRBJ2-5; D gene uncertain. The germline V gene encodes CDR1 KGHDR and CDR2 SFDVKD. The V end lost 10 bases, the J end lost 1 base, and 18 bases lay between the germline ends. The CDR3 totals 15 residues. The CDR3 is CATAVGLGSQETQYF. The CDR3 nucleotides are TGTGCCACGGCCGTTGGCCTCGGGTCCCAAGAGACCCAGTACTTC.

The CDR3 here is CASSQKGPVSQFF. In nucleotides, the CDR3 is TGTGCCAGCAGCCAAAAGGGGCCAGTATCGCAGTTCTTC. This sequence joins TRBV3-1 (or the pseudogene TRBV3-2) and TRBJ2-1; possibly TRBD1 for D (5 bases). The V gene's germline CDR1 is LGHDT and CDR2 YNNKEL (reference sequence). V dropped 2 bases and J dropped 12 bases, with 14 bases sitting between them. The CDR3 is made up of 13 amino acids.